One and the same sample provided the 7 T cell receptor beta chains below, sequenced in a study of Graves' ophthalmopathy and Graves' hyperthyroidism. TCR beta CDR3 regions were amplified from RNA transcripts. Investigators did first-round RT-PCR with HTBI primers, then second-round multiplex PCR. TCRdb reprocessed the multiplex PCR reads with MiXCR, giving one entry per CDR3 protein. Of hundreds of thousands of distinct CDR3 sequences in the sample, 35% to 50% were seen once. The sequenced material came from peripheral blood. The receptors were gathered from an adult man with Graves' ophthalmopathy.

This clonotype has just one count. This rearrangement joins TRBV2 to TRBJ1-4, with 9 bases lining up with TRBD1. The CDR3 extends over 16 amino acids. With 5 bases clipped from V and 8 bases from J, the junction kept 12 bases outside the gene matches. The germline gives CDR1 SNHLY, CDR2 FYNNEI. CDR3 in amino acids: CASSLYGQGTGEKLFF. DNA of the CDR3: TGTGCCAGCAGTTTATATGGACAGGGGACCGGGGAAAAACTGTTTTTT. The full variable domain, completed using reference TRBV2 and TRBJ1-4, is EPEVTQTPSHQVTQMGQEVILRCVPISNHLYFYWYRQILGQKVEFLVSFYNNEISEKSEIFDDQFSVERPDGSNFTLKIRSTKLEDSAMYFCASSLYGQGTGEKLFFGSGTQLSVL.

The chain links TRBV6-6 to TRBJ2-2, with 10 nucleotides matching TRBD1. V was pared by 4 bases and J by 6 bases, with 8 bases of the junction left unmatched. Germline V gene lookup returns CDR1 MNHNY and CDR2 SVGAGI (reference sequence). The CDR3 loop spans 16 amino acids. CDR3 in amino acids: CASSSSTGGNAGELFF. The CDR3 DNA reads as TGTGCCAGCAGTTCCTCGACAGGGGGCAATGCCGGGGAGCTGTTTTTT.

This clonotype occurred many times. The chain is built from TRBV29-1 and TRBJ2-2, with D possibly TRBD1 on 7 matching bases. Trimming pared 6 bases from V and 0 bases from J, leaving 20 bases between. The CDR3 sequence is 17 residues long. Germline V gene lookup returns CDR1 SQVTM and CDR2 ANQGSEA. The CDR3 spells CSVTGETRLANTGELFF. For the CDR3, the DNA is TGCAGCGTCACAGGGGAGACTAGACTCGCGAACACCGGGGAGCTGTTTTTT.

Remarks on this clonotype: A much bigger clone sits one base away, suggesting this may be a read error. It is likely a read error, because the conserved phenylalanine at the end of the CDR3 is missing. CDR3 protein: CASSDWTGETQYL. CDR3 in DNA: TGTGCCAGCAGCGACTGGACAGGAGAGACCCAGTACCTC. The V and J genes are TRBV7-2 and TRBJ2-5, with TRBD1 identical over 7 bases. Germline V gene data show CDR1 as SGHTA and CDR2 as FQGNSA. The CDR3 loop spans 13 amino acids. V shed 5 bases, J shed 4 bases, and the junction held 4 bases outside the gene matches.

This clonotype has ten or more counts. This sequence joins TRBV2 and TRBJ1-5; no clear D. This CDR3 has 14 amino acids. Germline V gives CDR1 SNHLY, CDR2 FYNNEI. V was cut by 10 bases and J by 2 bases, with 15 bases left in between. CDR3: CATKGRRGNQPQHF. The CDR3 nucleotides are TGTGCCACCAAGGGCCGGCGCGGCAATCAGCCCCAGCATTTT.

In this sample, this clonotype turned up many times. The V gene is TRBV20-1, the J gene TRBJ2-7; 7 bases align to TRBD2. Germline V gives CDR1 DFQATT, CDR2 SNEGSKA (reference sequence). The CDR3 is made up of 14 amino acids. J was trimmed by 0 bases and V by 6 bases; bases with no gene match: 8. The CDR3 coding sequence is TGCAGTGCGGGGGGGACTTCTAACTCCTACGAGCAGTACTTC. It encodes CSAGGTSNSYEQYF.

Ten or more counts support this clonotype. The CDR3 spells CASSSDRTEAFF. The CDR3 bases are TGTGCCAGCAGCTCGGATAGGACTGAAGCTTTCTTT. This sequence joins TRBV7-8 and TRBJ1-1; no clear D. The CDR3 covers 12 residues. Germline lookup yields CDR1 SGHVS and CDR2 FQNEAQ. Trimming pared 4 bases from V and 5 bases from J, leaving 8 bases between.